A single sample is the source of the 17 T cell receptor beta chains below, sequenced in a study of blood T cell repertoires in COVID-19. The repertoire was sequenced with immunoSEQ multiplex PCR; TCRdb's copy has only in-frame clones and lacks some. The data hold around 180,000 clones, with about 88% observed a single time. Sequencing was done on a sample of PBMCs or T cells enriched from blood (not recorded which). All receptors come from a woman aged 40 to 50 with acute COVID-19.

The chain carries TRBV12-5 and TRBJ2-7, with D maybe TRBD1 (6 bases). The CDR3 totals 19 residues. V lost 2 bases and J lost 3, with 26 bases in between. The germline CDR1 and CDR2 sequences are LGHNT and FRNRAP. CDR3 sequence reads: CASGLSITGSPSFSYEQYF. The CDR3 nucleotides read TGTGCTAGTGGTTTGTCAATAACAGGGTCCCCATCCTTTAGCTACGAGCAGTACTTC.

This clone was observed once. The chain combines TRBV12-3 or TRBV12-4 with TRBJ2-1; TRBD2 aligns across 10 bases. Germline trimming cut 2 bases from V and 14 bases from J; bases unmatched to any gene: 3. This CDR3 is built from 12 residues. The DNA for the CDR3 is TGTGCCAGCAGTTTAAGCGGGAGGGACAAGTTCTTC. This translates into CASSLSGRDKFF.

This chain links TRBV19 with TRBJ2-7; a weak D match, TRBD1 (6 bases). This CDR3 has 14 residues. Germline values: CDR1 LNHDA, CDR2 SQIVND (reference sequence). V was shortened by 6 bases and J by 0 bases, with 12 bases between the two germline ends. The CDR3 region has the DNA TGTGCCAGTAGCAGGGGCAGTCACTCCTACGAGCAGTACTTC. It is translated as CASSRGSHSYEQYF.

The rearrangement uses TRBV18 and TRBJ2-7, with 7 bases aligning to TRBD2. Losses at the gene ends were 6 bases for V and 6 bases for J; bases not matched to a gene: 11. The CDR3 is 14 amino acids. From germline, CDR1 is KGHSH and CDR2 LQKENI. The CDR3 spells CASSHRQRDGEQYF. CDR3 in DNA: TGTGCCAGCTCCCATAGGCAGCGGGACGGCGAGCAGTACTTC.

The chain carries TRBV7-6 and TRBJ2-1; D gene uncertain. In germline, CDR1 is SGHVS, CDR2 FNYEAQ. V was clipped by 3 bases and J by 4 bases, with 7 bases between them. This CDR3 is 13 amino acids long. The CDR3 sequence: CASSFARYNEQFF. In DNA form, the CDR3 reads TGTGCCAGCAGCTTCGCCAGGTACAATGAGCAGTTCTTC.

The chain carries TRBV29-1 and TRBJ2-1; 10 nucleotides line up with TRBD1. Germline assignment: CDR1 SQVTM and CDR2 ANQGSEA. V shed 6 bases and J 4 bases; nucleotides not matched to a gene: 9. The CDR3 runs to 15 residues. The CDR3 DNA follows: TGCAGCGTCCGAGGGGGACAGGGGTTGTACAATGAGCAGTTCTTC. It specifies CSVRGGQGLYNEQFF.

The chain is built from TRBV24-1 and TRBJ1-4, with 7 bases fitting TRBD1. With 1 base clipped from V and 8 bases from J, the junction kept 9 bases outside the gene matches. The CDR3 totals 16 residues. CDR1 and CDR2 (germline): KGHDR, SFDVKD. In DNA, the CDR3 is TGTGCCACCAGTGATTTTTGGGACAGCGAGGGGGAAAAACTGTTTTTT. Translating gives CATSDFWDSEGEKLFF.

V usage is TRBV6-5 and J usage is TRBJ2-1, with TRBD2 as a possible D gene (5 bases). The V end was cut by 6 bases, the J end by 8 bases, with 8 bases between. The CDR3 length is 11 residues. Germline assignment: CDR1 MNHEY and CDR2 SVGAGI. The CDR3 sequence is CASRLAYEQFF. The CDR3 DNA reads as TGTGCCAGCAGGTTAGCGTATGAGCAGTTCTTC.

This chain connects TRBV4-3 to TRBJ1-1, with D possibly being TRBD1 (5 bases). Trimming cost V 0 bases and J 6 bases, with 20 bases left between them. Germline CDR1 LGHNA, CDR2 YSLEER. The CDR3 is 17 residues long. The chain's CDR3 is CASSQDRKGIGGSEAFF. The DNA of the CDR3 is TGCGCCAGCAGCCAAGATCGGAAGGGGATCGGTGGCTCTGAAGCTTTCTTT.

The V and J genes are TRBV19 and TRBJ2-5; the match to TRBD2 covers 8 bases. Trimming at V came to 3 bases and at J to 5 bases, leaving 8 bases not matched to a gene. There are 15 residues in the CDR3. Germline V gene lookup returns CDR1 LNHDA and CDR2 SQIVND (reference sequence). CDR3 loop: CASSMGGGLLETQYF. The CDR3 DNA reads TGTGCCAGTAGTATGGGCGGGGGGCTTTTGGAGACCCAGTACTTC.

The chain combines TRBV10-3 with TRBJ2-2, with 7 bases matching TRBD1. V gave up 6 bases and J gave up 4 bases; unmatched junction bases: 11. The CDR3 is 16 amino acids. CDR1 ENHRY and CDR2 SYGVKD come from the germline V gene. Written as DNA, the CDR3 is TGTGCCATCAGGAGAGACAGGGATGAGGGCACCGGGGAGCTGTTTTTT. Translation gives CAIRRDRDEGTGELFF.

The CDR3: CASIRHRDEKLFF. For the CDR3, the DNA is TGTGCCAGCATCAGGCACAGGGACGAAAAACTGTTTTTT. The chain is built from TRBV2 and TRBJ1-4; D perhaps matches TRBD1 (6 bases). CDR3 length: 13 residues. V dropped 7 bases and J dropped 8 bases, with 14 bases sitting between them. Germline lookup yields CDR1 SNHLY and CDR2 FYNNEI.

V usage is TRBV19 and J usage is TRBJ2-1; TRBD1 aligns across 10 bases. CDR1 and CDR2 from the germline V gene are LNHDA and SQIVND (reference sequence). After removal of 8 bases from V and 5 bases from J, the junction contained 9 bases not matched to a gene. CDR3 length: 15 residues. The CDR3 here is CASAPDRGKNNEQFF. The CDR3 nucleotides are TGTGCCAGTGCCCCGGACAGGGGGAAAAACAATGAGCAGTTCTTC.

This chain uses TRBV5-1 with TRBJ2-6; a possible D gene is TRBD2 (7 bases). Germline CDR1 reads SGHRS; CDR2 reads YFSETQ. The CDR3 loop spans 19 amino acids. V lost 3 bases and J 0 bases, leaving 19 bases between the germline ends. DNA of the CDR3: TGCGCCAGCAGCTCCGAGGGGGGGGGCCCCAGCTCTGGGGCCAACGTCCTGACTTTC. This encodes CASSSEGGGPSSGANVLTF.

V is TRBV6-5 and J is TRBJ2-7; a possible D gene is TRBD2 (7 bases). V lost 6 bases and J lost 3, with 18 bases in between. Germline-derived CDR1 and CDR2 are MNHEY and SVGAGI. The CDR3 is 15 residues long. The CDR3 nucleotides read TGTGCCAGCAGGCCCGCTTGGGGGGGCAACTACGAGCAGTACTTC. It yields the protein CASRPAWGGNYEQYF.

This rearrangement joins TRBV5-6 to TRBJ2-1, with TRBD2 matching 11 bases. With V trimmed by 4 bases and J by 7 bases, 4 bases remained unmatched. Germline CDR1 reads SGHDT; CDR2 reads YYEEEE. The CDR3 runs 14 residues. For the CDR3, the DNA is TGTGCCAGCAGCGCCAGGACTAGCGGGAATGAGCAGTTCTTC. This sequence encodes CASSARTSGNEQFF.

The chain combines TRBV5-5 with TRBJ2-5; D uncertain. CDR1 and CDR2 from the germline V gene are SGHKS and YYEKEE (reference sequence). The V gene lost 2 bases and the J gene lost 2 bases, with 10 bases spanning the gap. The CDR3 totals 14 residues. DNA for the CDR3: TGTGCCAGCAGCTTTTTAGAAGTACAAGAGACCCAGTACTTC. This gives the protein CASSFLEVQETQYF.